This T cell receptor (beta chain) derives from a study of T cell repertoires in cytomegalovirus infection. Whole-study results and caveats: There were HLA-C-restricted CMV-specific TCR beta clonotypes dominating the ex vivo response.

In TCRdb, the reads were re-called with MiXCR into one record per CDR3 protein. Counted here are about 500,000 distinct CDR3 sequences, 30% to 35% occurring once; the ten biggest clones make up roughly 16%. This clonotype has a handful of counts. The target antigen is unknown. V shed 2 bases and J shed 0 bases, with 11 bases lying between them. Germline values: CDR1 LGHNT, CDR2 FRNRAP. This CDR3 is 16 amino acids long. The chain has TRBV12-5 and TRBJ2-1; D not resolved. The source of this sequence is a human donor in good health (CMV status not recorded). Some clones in this sample may be carry-over from other donors' samples. The sequencing here drew on cultured PBMCs, taken from culture after CMV antigen stimulation. CDR3 in amino acids: CASGLSPISSYNEQFF. The CDR3 DNA is TGTGCTAGTGGTTTGTCCCCCATAAGCTCCTACAATGAGCAGTTCTTC.